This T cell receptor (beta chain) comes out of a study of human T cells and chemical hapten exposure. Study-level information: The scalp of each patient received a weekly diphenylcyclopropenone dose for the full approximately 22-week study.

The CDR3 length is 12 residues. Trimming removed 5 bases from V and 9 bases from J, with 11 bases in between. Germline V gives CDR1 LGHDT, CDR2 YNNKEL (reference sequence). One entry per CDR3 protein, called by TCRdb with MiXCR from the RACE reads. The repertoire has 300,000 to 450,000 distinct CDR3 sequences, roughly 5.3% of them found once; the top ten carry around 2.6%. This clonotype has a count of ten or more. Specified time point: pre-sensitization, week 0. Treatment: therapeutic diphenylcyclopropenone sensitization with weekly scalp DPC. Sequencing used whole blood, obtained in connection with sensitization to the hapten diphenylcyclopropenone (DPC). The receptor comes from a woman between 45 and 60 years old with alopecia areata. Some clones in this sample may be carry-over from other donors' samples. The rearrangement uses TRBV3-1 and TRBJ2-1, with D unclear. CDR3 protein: CASSVGNSEQFF. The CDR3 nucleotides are TGTGCCAGCAGCGTAGGGAACAGTGAGCAGTTCTTC.